The present T cell receptor (beta chain) was sequenced within a study of shared clonotypes between healthy human individuals. Study-level points and caveats: Clonotypes shared by all four donors outscored non-shared clonotypes in generation probability. Roughly 5% of naive CD4 clonotypes were common to several donors.

Assay used: immunoSEQ multiplex PCR; TCRdb lists only in-frame clones, some missing. The table lists 2 million to 2.5 million clones, around 90% of them singletons. This clone came up once. The antigen is unknown. From CD4+ cells came CD45RA+ naive and CD45RA-negative memory subsets. J gave up 9 bases and V 2 bases, and 7 bases lay outside the gene matches. Germline CDR1 MNHNY, CDR2 SVGAGI (reference sequence). The CDR3 has 14 residues. The V gene is TRBV6-6, the J gene TRBJ2-4; the match to TRBD1 covers 7 bases. Sequences were obtained from naive CD4+ T cells from PBMCs. As for subset: CD45RA+ positively selected. This sequence was found in a man younger than 35 in good health. Some clones in this sample may be carry-over from other donors' samples. The CDR3: CASSYGTASSIQYF. The CDR3 DNA reads TGTGCCAGCAGTTACGGGACAGCCTCATCCATTCAGTACTTC.